These T cell receptor beta chains were read from a single sample in a study of OX40 agonist ivuxolimab in advanced cancers. Sequencing used immunoSEQ multiplex PCR; TCRdb keeps in-frame clones, though not all of them. The sample records over 50,000 clones, 86% being singletons. The source material was CD4+ or CD8+ T cells sorted from blood, sampled in a trial of the OX40 agonist ivuxolimab. The receptors stem from an adult with an advanced solid tumor such as melanoma, head and neck, liver or kidney cancer. CDR3s include the opening cysteine and the closing phenylalanine or tryptophan. D genes are given only for firm matches. Some rows have no size entry. The others give once, few or many, or a class for an expanded clone.

clone_size: few; d_call: TRBD2; j_call: TRBJ2-5; v_call: TRBV28; cdr3_nt: TGTGCCAGCAGGACTCCGGGACTAGCTGAGACCCAGTACTTC; cdr3_aa: CASRTPGLAETQYF
clone_size: -; d_call: -; j_call: TRBJ2-1; v_call: TRBV5-6; cdr3_nt: TGTGCCAGCAGCTTCCCAGATACCTACAATGAGCAGTTCTTC; cdr3_aa: CASSFPDTYNEQFF
clone_size: few; d_call: TRBD2; j_call: TRBJ2-5; v_call: TRBV10-2; cdr3_nt: TGCGCCAGCGCGAGCGGGAGGGCCGCGCAAGAGACCCAGTACTTC; cdr3_aa: CASASGRAAQETQYF
clone_size: -; d_call: -; j_call: TRBJ2-5; v_call: TRBV7-9; cdr3_nt: TGTGCCAGCAGCTTAGCGGTGGGGGGAACCCAAGAGACCCAGTACTTC; cdr3_aa: CASSLAVGGTQETQYF
clone_size: -; d_call: TRBD1; j_call: TRBJ2-5; v_call: TRBV11-2; cdr3_nt: TGTGCCAGCAGCGGGGGTTGGGACAGCGGAGAGACCCAGTACTTC; cdr3_aa: CASSGGWDSGETQYF
clone_size: -; d_call: -; j_call: TRBJ1-5; v_call: TRBV5-3; cdr3_nt: TGTGCCAGAAGCTTGGGCCCCATCAATCAGCCCCAGCATTTT; cdr3_aa: CARSLGPINQPQHF
clone_size: -; d_call: -; j_call: TRBJ1-5; v_call: TRBV4-3; cdr3_nt: TGCGCCAGCAGCCAAGGAACAGGGAACAATCAGCCCCAGCATTTT; cdr3_aa: CASSQGTGNNQPQHF
clone_size: few; d_call: -; j_call: TRBJ1-5; v_call: TRBV30; cdr3_nt: TGTGCCTGGAGTTTTCAGACAGTCGGATCCAATCAGCCCCAGCATTTT; cdr3_aa: CAWSFQTVGSNQPQHF
clone_size: few; d_call: -; j_call: TRBJ2-5; v_call: TRBV5-4; cdr3_nt: TGTGCCAGCAGTGGACGGGATGAGGAGACCCAGTACTTC; cdr3_aa: CASSGRDEETQYF
clone_size: -; d_call: -; j_call: TRBJ1-5; v_call: TRBV30; cdr3_nt: TGTGCCTGGAGTGTACAAAGGACATCTTATAGCAATCAGCCCCAGCATTTT; cdr3_aa: CAWSVQRTSYSNQPQHF
clone_size: -; d_call: -; j_call: TRBJ2-7; v_call: TRBV7-8; cdr3_nt: TGTGCCAGCAGCTTCGGCGAGAGGCCCTACGAGCAGTACTTC; cdr3_aa: CASSFGERPYEQYF
clone_size: -; d_call: -; j_call: TRBJ1-3; v_call: TRBV30; cdr3_nt: TGTGCCTGGAGTGTAAGCTCTGGAAACACCATATATTTT; cdr3_aa: CAWSVSSGNTIYF
clone_size: medium-sized; d_call: TRBD2; j_call: TRBJ2-1; v_call: TRBV9; cdr3_nt: TGTGCCAGCAGCGTAGAGAGTAGCGGGGTCTCCTACAATGAGCAGTTCTTC; cdr3_aa: CASSVESSGVSYNEQFF
clone_size: -; d_call: TRBD1; j_call: TRBJ2-7; v_call: TRBV29-1; cdr3_nt: TGCAGCGTTGAACGACAGGGGGCTTTCGAGCAGTACTTC; cdr3_aa: CSVERQGAFEQYF
clone_size: -; d_call: TRBD2; j_call: TRBJ2-1; v_call: TRBV2; cdr3_nt: TGTGCCCGCGTCCCAGCGGGGTACAATGAGCAGTTCTTC; cdr3_aa: CARVPAGYNEQFF